The next 30 T cell receptor beta chains were all read from a single sample in a study of CD8 T cells in ankylosing spondylitis. Each CDR3 protein gets one entry after TCRdb re-called the 5' RACE reads with MiXCR. The repertoire includes 250,000 to 350,000 distinct CDR3 sequences, roughly 20% of them detected once, and 3.5% to 4.5% sits in the top ten. Sequencing input: blood, either unsorted or a sorted T cell fraction (not recorded which). The receptors stem from a female donor with ankylosing spondylitis or in good health (not recorded which).

This clonotype was seen a few times. The chain carries TRBV3-1 and TRBJ1-6, with 9 bases lining up with TRBD1. This CDR3 has 16 residues. The junction had 13 bases not matched to a gene; V was cut back by 5 bases and J by 11 bases. Per germline, CDR1 LGHDT and CDR2 YNNKEL (reference sequence). DNA for the CDR3: TGTGCCAGCAGCACCACCTCCGGGACAGGGAAGACACCCCTCCACTTT. This sequence encodes CASSTTSGTGKTPLHF.

The table lists this clonotype with a count of one. In nucleotides, the CDR3 is TGTGCCATCAGGCCCGGTCGACTAGCGGGAGATTACGAGCAGTACTTC. It encodes CAIRPGRLAGDYEQYF. The V and J genes are TRBV10-3 and TRBJ2-7; 12 nucleotides align to TRBD2. V trimming: 6 bases; J trimming: 4 bases; junction bases outside the gene matches: 10. Germline V gives CDR1 ENHRY, CDR2 SYGVKD. There are 16 residues in the CDR3.

This chain joins TRBV7-2 and TRBJ1-1; D not resolved. Trimming took 5 bases from V and 1 from J, leaving 8 bases between them. In germline, CDR1 is SGHTA, CDR2 FQGNSA. This CDR3 region has 13 residues. The CDR3 DNA follows: TGTGCCAGCAGCGCGGGAAGGAACACTGAAGCTTTCTTT. Translating gives CASSAGRNTEAFF.

This clonotype turned up a few times. The V gene is TRBV12-3 or TRBV12-4, the J gene TRBJ2-5, with D possibly matching TRBD1 (6 bases). Trimming took 2 bases from V and 7 from J, leaving 26 bases between them. There are 18 residues in the CDR3. CDR3 sequence (DNA): TGTGCCAGCAGTTTAAAGGGCGTAGGACAGTCCCTCCGCGGGACCCAGTACTTC. Translated: CASSLKGVGQSLRGTQYF.

This clonotype occurred many times. The chain recombines TRBV12-3 or TRBV12-4 with TRBJ2-1; 12 bases fit TRBD2. The CDR3 is 17 residues long. J was trimmed by 5 bases and V by 0 bases; bases with no gene match: 5. DNA of the CDR3: TGTGCCAGCAGTTTAGCTCTCCTAGCGGGAGGGCACAATGAGCAGTTCTTC. This sequence encodes CASSLALLAGGHNEQFF.

This clonotype was detected a few times. The gene calls are TRBV5-1 and TRBJ2-6; tentative D call: TRBD1 (6 bases). Between the trimmed V and J ends, which lost 0 bases and 0 bases, there was a span of 13 bases. The CDR3 is 18 residues long. Per germline, CDR1 SGHRS and CDR2 YFSETQ. CDR3 amino acids: CASSLDRALSSGANVLTF. The CDR3 DNA reads TGCGCCAGCAGCTTGGACAGGGCGTTGAGCTCTGGGGCCAACGTCCTGACTTTC.

This clonotype was seen a few times. The chain carries TRBV25-1 and TRBJ2-6, with D unresolved. Trimming cost V 2 bases and J 4 bases, with 6 bases left between them. Germline assignment: CDR1 MGHDK and CDR2 SYGVNS. CDR3 size: 14 residues. The CDR3 reads CASSEPAGANVLTF. The CDR3 bases are TGTGCCAGCAGTGAACCAGCCGGGGCCAACGTCCTGACTTTC.

The chain has TRBV7-2 and TRBJ1-5; D uncertain. CDR3 length: 14 amino acids. Per the germline V gene, CDR1 is SGHTA and CDR2 is FQGNSA. V shed 0 bases and J shed 4 bases, with 7 bases lying between them. In nucleotides, the CDR3 is TGTGCCAGCAGCTTAGCAAAGGTTAATCAGCCCCAGCATTTT. Protein product: CASSLAKVNQPQHF.

The chain couples TRBV5-1 to TRBJ2-5, with 7 positions matching TRBD1. CDR3 length: 15 residues. Germline lookup yields CDR1 SGHRS and CDR2 YFSETQ. V gave up 0 bases and J gave up 5 bases; unmatched junction bases: 7. CDR3 DNA: TGCGCCAGCAGCTTGGCCGGGACAGAAGGGGAGACCCAGTACTTC. This codes for CASSLAGTEGETQYF. The whole variable domain, remainder taken from reference TRBV5-1 and TRBJ2-5, is KAGVTQTPRYLIKTRGQQVTLSCSPISGHRSVSWYQQTPGQGLQFLFEYFSETQRNKGNFPGRFSGRQFSNSRSEMNVSTLELGDSALYLCASSLAGTEGETQYFGPGTRLLVL.

This clonotype was seen at least ten times. The chain couples TRBV12-3 or TRBV12-4 to TRBJ2-3; D remains ambiguous. This CDR3 is built from 13 residues. V lost 6 bases to trimming and J lost 9 bases, with 16 bases between them. CDR3 residues: CASRFTDSQTQYF. CDR3 coding DNA: TGTGCCAGCAGGTTTACCGATAGTCAGACGCAGTATTTT.

This clonotype was found a few times. This sequence joins TRBV10-3 and TRBJ2-6; 8 bases agree with TRBD2. CDR1 is ENHRY and CDR2 is SYGVKD in the germline V gene. J lost 9 bases, V lost 4 bases, and 5 bases had no gene match. The CDR3 is 14 amino acids. In DNA form, the CDR3 reads TGTGCCATCAGTGCGGGACTAGAAGTCAACGTCCTGACTTTC. Protein product: CAISAGLEVNVLTF.

V is TRBV19 and J is TRBJ1-1; D may be TRBD1 (5 bases). V gave up 7 bases and J gave up 4 bases, with 22 bases separating them. This CDR3 has 16 amino acids. The germline gives CDR1 LNHDA, CDR2 SQIVND (reference sequence). The CDR3 sequence: CASTLIGQGMATEAFF. In DNA form, the CDR3 reads TGTGCCAGTACCCTTATAGGCCAGGGCATGGCCACTGAAGCTTTCTTT.

This clonotype appeared many times. The CDR3 region has the DNA TGCAGCGCCCTGCTAGGCCAGACCTACGAGCAGTACTTC. Translated: CSALLGQTYEQYF. V gene TRBV29-1 combines with J gene TRBJ2-7; D gene uncertain. The V and J ends lost 7 bases and 2 bases respectively, with 15 bases between them. Germline V gene sequence: CDR1 SQVTM, CDR2 ANQGSEA. This CDR3 spans 13 amino acids.

The chain recombines TRBV30 with TRBJ2-1; D tentatively fits TRBD1 or TRBD2 (6 bases each). V was shortened by 2 bases and J by 8 bases, with 10 bases between the two germline ends. CDR1 is GTSNPN and CDR2 is SVGIG in the germline V gene (reference sequence). The CDR3 is made up of 12 amino acids. CDR3 nucleotides: TGTGCCTGGAGTAAGGGGGGCCATGAGCAGTTCTTC. Translation gives CAWSKGGHEQFF.

The chain joins TRBV7-2 to TRBJ2-5; D not resolved. The CDR3 covers 15 residues. The V and J ends lost 1 base and 5 bases respectively, with 14 bases between them. Looked up from germline, CDR1 is SGHTA and CDR2 is FQGNSA. The DNA of the CDR3 is TGTGCCAGCAGCTTAGTGTCCGGGTCCCGGGAGACCCAGTACTTC. It translates to CASSLVSGSRETQYF.

This chain uses TRBV7-6 with TRBJ2-7, with 7 bases aligning to TRBD2. This CDR3 is 17 amino acids long. J lost 5 bases, V lost 1 base, and 14 bases had no gene match. Germline V gene data show CDR1 as SGHVS and CDR2 as FNYEAQ. CDR3 in amino acids: CASSLEGGRTVSDEQYF. The DNA for the CDR3 is TGTGCCAGCAGCTTAGAGGGCGGGAGAACGGTGTCCGACGAGCAGTACTTC.

This clonotype has at least ten counts. The chain uses TRBV20-1 and TRBJ2-5; possibly TRBD2 for D (6 bases). Germline V CDR1 and CDR2: DFQATT, SNEGSKA (reference sequence). V lost 5 bases and J 5 bases, leaving 12 bases between the germline ends. The CDR3 runs 12 residues. CDR3 bases: TGCAGTGCTCTCCTTGGGGGGGAGACCCAGTACTTC. Translation: CSALLGGETQYF.

The chain uses TRBV20-1 and TRBJ2-5; a weak D match, TRBD2 (6 bases). The CDR3 spans 15 residues. CDR1 is DFQATT and CDR2 is SNEGSKA in the germline V gene (reference sequence). Trimming stripped 2 bases from V and 0 bases from J, with 13 bases between. This CDR3 reads CSARTPAGYQETQYF. CDR3 nucleotides: TGCAGTGCTAGAACACCAGCGGGTTACCAAGAGACCCAGTACTTC.

The table lists this clonotype with a count of one. V and J are TRBV28 and TRBJ1-5; the match to TRBD1 covers 7 bases. V was pared by 5 bases and J by 5 bases, with 6 bases of the junction left unmatched. The CDR3 runs to 14 residues. CDR1 is MDHEN, CDR2 SYDVKM, per germline. Here the CDR3 DNA reads TGTGCCAGCAGTCCAGTACAGGGGCATCAGCCCCAGCATTTT. Protein sequence: CASSPVQGHQPQHF. Supplemented by reference TRBV28 and TRBJ1-5, the full variable domain reads DVKVTQSSRYLVKRTGEKVFLECVQDMDHENMFWYRQDPGLGLRLIYFSYDVKMKEKGDIPEGYSVSREKKERFSLILESASTNQTSMYLCASSPVQGHQPQHFGDGTRLSIL.

At least ten counts were recorded for this clonotype. Sequence at one end of the junction differs from germline and may be a read error. The V call is TRBV28, the J call TRBJ1-2, with a tentative D call TRBD1 (6 bases). This CDR3 has 11 residues. CDR1 and CDR2 from the germline V gene are MDHEN and SYDVKM. Here the CDR3 reads CASSSPGARAF. CDR3 bases: TGTGCCAGCAGTTCACCAGGGGCCCGGGCCTTC.

The table lists this clonotype with a few counts. This chain connects TRBV7-2 to TRBJ2-2, with TRBD2 as a possible D gene (5 bases). The V gene lost 11 bases and the J gene lost 4 bases, with 14 bases spanning the gap. CDR3 size: 13 residues. Looked up from germline, CDR1 is SGHTA and CDR2 is FQGNSA. In DNA form, the CDR3 reads TGTGCCTGCCGGAGGCTAATCACCGGGGAGCTGTTTTTT. Translation: CACRRLITGELFF.

This clonotype was counted only a few times. The rearrangement joins TRBV6-6 to TRBJ1-5, with TRBD1 matching 7 bases. The CDR3 has 13 amino acids. J was trimmed by 7 bases and V by 10 bases; bases with no gene match: 10. CDR1 is MNHNY and CDR2 is SVGAGI in the germline V gene (reference sequence). CDR3 in amino acids: CAISRGLGQPQHF. Here the CDR3 DNA reads TGTGCCATCTCGAGGGGGCTAGGCCAGCCCCAGCATTTT.

CDR3 sequence (DNA): TGTGCCAGCAGCCCCGGGACTAACAGACAGCAGTTCTTC. It is translated as CASSPGTNRQQFF. V and J are TRBV6-6 and TRBJ2-1; 7 bases align to TRBD2. The ends lost 6 bases at V and 11 bases at J; junction bases unmatched: 10. In germline, CDR1 is MNHNY, CDR2 SVGAGI (reference sequence). There are 13 residues in the CDR3.

In this sample, this clonotype turned up a few times. The rearrangement joins TRBV6-1 to TRBJ2-5; TRBD1 might be the D (5 bases). Germline V gene lookup returns CDR1 MNHNS and CDR2 SASEGT. The CDR3 is 14 amino acids. The V and J ends lost 5 bases and 2 bases respectively, with 12 bases between them. The CDR3 region is CASSTRTRQETQYF. Here the CDR3 DNA reads TGTGCCAGCAGTACCAGGACAAGGCAAGAGACCCAGTACTTC.

The CDR3, as DNA: TGTGCCAGCAGTTTAGCGAGGACTAGCGGTACAGATACGCAGTATTTT. Translated: CASSLARTSGTDTQYF. The chain employs TRBV12-3 or TRBV12-4 and TRBJ2-3; 10 bases agree with TRBD2. Unmatched junction bases numbered 3, after V lost 0 bases and J lost 3 bases. The CDR3 has 16 amino acids.

This clonotype was seen a few times. CDR3 coding DNA: TGCGCCAGCAGCCCGCAGAGGACCCAAGGCAATGAGCAGTTCTTC. As protein: CASSPQRTQGNEQFF. The chain joins TRBV5-1 to TRBJ2-1; D uncertain. This CDR3 region has 15 residues. Between the trimmed V and J ends, which lost 4 bases and 6 bases, there was a span of 17 bases. Germline CDR1 reads SGHRS; CDR2 reads YFSETQ.

The chain has TRBV15 and TRBJ1-1, with D unclear. Deletions cut 1 base from V and 1 base from J, with 13 bases between. The CDR3 covers 16 residues. The V gene's germline CDR1 is LNHNV and CDR2 YYDKDF (reference sequence). The CDR3: CATSRVGVRGNTEAFF. The CDR3 nucleotides are TGTGCCACCAGCAGAGTTGGGGTTCGGGGGAACACTGAAGCTTTCTTT.

The chain employs TRBV12-3 or TRBV12-4 and TRBJ2-2; D tentatively fits TRBD1 or TRBD2 (5 bases each). The CDR3 is made up of 15 amino acids. V lost 6 bases to trimming and J lost 4 bases, with 15 bases between them. The CDR3 here is CASRPPWDGTGELFF. The CDR3 nucleotides read TGTGCCAGCAGACCTCCCTGGGACGGCACCGGGGAGCTGTTTTTT.

This clonotype turned up a few times. This rearrangement joins TRBV29-1 to TRBJ1-2, with D uncertain. V dropped 6 bases and J dropped 2 bases, with 4 bases sitting between them. Looked up from germline, CDR1 is SQVTM and CDR2 is ANQGSEA. This CDR3 is 10 amino acids long. DNA of the CDR3: TGCAGCGTCCACAACTATGGCTACACCTTC. This codes for CSVHNYGYTF.

This chain connects TRBV7-2 to TRBJ1-5; possible D gene TRBD1, 6 bases. Germline V gene sequence: CDR1 SGHTA, CDR2 FQGNSA. There are 15 residues in the CDR3. V dropped 8 bases and J dropped 4 bases, with 18 bases sitting between them. The CDR3 bases are TGTGCCAGCGGCGAACAGGGACTCATGAATCAGCCCCAGCATTTT. Translated: CASGEQGLMNQPQHF.